Included here is one T cell receptor (beta chain) sequence, with context. These data originate in a study of blood T cell repertoires in COVID-19. In the original processing: The authors estimated nucleated cell counts from reference gene primer amplification. Sequenced by immunoSEQ multiplex PCR; TCRdb stores in-frame clones only, minus some. For V, J and clone size, that table is used; D and trimming come from the DNA. Here the sample spans roughly 140,000 clones, about 91% being singletons. Sequenced input: peripheral blood. The source is a human donor in a cohort sampled during active COVID-19.

CDR3 protein: CASGTGVGELFF. The DNA of the CDR3 is TGTGCCAGTGGGACAGGGGTGGGGGAGCTGTTTTTT. This chain joins TRBV19 and TRBJ2-2, with 10 positions matching TRBD1. Germline lookup yields CDR1 LNHDA and CDR2 SQIVND (reference sequence). CDR3 size: 12 residues. The ends lost 8 bases at V and 8 bases at J; junction bases unmatched: 2.